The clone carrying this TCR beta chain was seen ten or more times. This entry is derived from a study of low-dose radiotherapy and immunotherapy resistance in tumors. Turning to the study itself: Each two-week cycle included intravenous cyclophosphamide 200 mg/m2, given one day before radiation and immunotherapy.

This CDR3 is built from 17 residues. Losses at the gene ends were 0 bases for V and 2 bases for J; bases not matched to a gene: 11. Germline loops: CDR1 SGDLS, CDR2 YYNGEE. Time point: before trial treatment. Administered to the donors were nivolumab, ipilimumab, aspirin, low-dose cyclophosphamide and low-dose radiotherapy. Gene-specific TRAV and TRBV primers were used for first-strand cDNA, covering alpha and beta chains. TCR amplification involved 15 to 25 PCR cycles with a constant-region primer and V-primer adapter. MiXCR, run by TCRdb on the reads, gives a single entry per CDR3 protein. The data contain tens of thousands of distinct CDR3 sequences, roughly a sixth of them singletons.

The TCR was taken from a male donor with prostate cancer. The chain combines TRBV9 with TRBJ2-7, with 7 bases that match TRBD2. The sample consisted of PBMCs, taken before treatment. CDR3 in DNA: TGTGCCAGCAGCGTAGCCCCCTTGACTAGCCCCACCTACGAGCAGTACTTC. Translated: CASSVAPLTSPTYEQYF.